This T cell receptor (beta chain) was captured by sequencing in a study of blood T cell repertoires in COVID-19. Study-wide background: Spain, Italy and the United States supplied samples that represented acute and convalescent COVID-19. T cells, B-cell-depleted T cells, or PBMCs provided the cDNA or gDNA that served as material.

Original data processing: Researchers report that nucleated cell counts were estimated from reference gene primer amplification. The table came from immunoSEQ multiplex PCR; TCRdb's copy has only in-frame clones and leaves some out. The D gene and trimming were derived from the DNA, and the V and J assignments and clone size from that table. The sample consists of about 270,000 clones, 70% to 90% of them appearing once. The V gene's germline CDR1 is SGHTA and CDR2 FQGTGA. With V trimmed by 4 bases and J by 1 base, 3 bases remained unmatched. The CDR3 sequence is 16 residues long. Sequencing used peripheral blood. V is TRBV7-3 and J is TRBJ2-3; 12 bases map to TRBD2. The source of this sequence is a woman in her forties or fifties with acute or convalescent COVID-19. CDR3 region: CASSSRLAGGTDTQYF. DNA for the CDR3: TGTGCCAGCAGCTCTAGACTAGCGGGGGGCACAGATACGCAGTATTTT.